This T cell receptor (beta chain) comes out of a study of blood T cell repertoires in COVID-19. This CDR3 contains 12 residues. Trimming shortened V by 1 base and J by 2 bases, and 3 bases separated the two germline ends. Germline assignment: CDR1 LGHDT and CDR2 YNNKEL (reference sequence). In the 2 weeks before study entry, exposed participants met a COVID-19 case, which was PCR-confirmed or clinician-diagnosed. This clone was picked up a small number of times. TCRdb's copy holds only in-frame clones and misses some; the assay was immunoSEQ multiplex PCR. The sample holds some 300,000 clones; roughly 89% are singletons and the top ten take less than 3%.

The clonotype originates from a woman in her forties or fifties who had been exposed to COVID-19. The genes are TRBV3-1 (or the pseudogene TRBV3-2) and TRBJ2-7; D gene unclear. The specimen sequenced was PBMCs or T cells enriched from blood (not recorded which). The CDR3 loop reads CASSQVAYEQYF. The CDR3 DNA reads TGTGCCAGCAGCCAAGTCGCCTACGAGCAGTACTTC.